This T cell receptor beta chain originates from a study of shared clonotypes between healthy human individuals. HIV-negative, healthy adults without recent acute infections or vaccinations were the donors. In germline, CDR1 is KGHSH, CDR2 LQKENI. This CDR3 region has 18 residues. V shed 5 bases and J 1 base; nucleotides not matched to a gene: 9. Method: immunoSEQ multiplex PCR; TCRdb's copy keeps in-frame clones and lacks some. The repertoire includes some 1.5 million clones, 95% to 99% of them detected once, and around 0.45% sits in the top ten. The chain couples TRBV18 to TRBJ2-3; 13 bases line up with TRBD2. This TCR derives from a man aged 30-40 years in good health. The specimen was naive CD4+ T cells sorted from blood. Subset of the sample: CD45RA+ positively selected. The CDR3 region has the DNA TGTGCCAGCTCATCACTAGCGGGAGGGCCGGGGGGCACAGATACGCAGTATTTT. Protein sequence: CASSSLAGGPGGTDTQYF. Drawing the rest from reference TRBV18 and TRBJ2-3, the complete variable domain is NAGVMQNPRHLVRRRGQEARLRCSPMKGHSHVYWYRQLPEEGLKFMVYLQKENIIDESGMPKERFSAEFPKEGPSILRIQQVVRGDSAAYFCASSSLAGGPGGTDTQYFGPGTRLTVL.